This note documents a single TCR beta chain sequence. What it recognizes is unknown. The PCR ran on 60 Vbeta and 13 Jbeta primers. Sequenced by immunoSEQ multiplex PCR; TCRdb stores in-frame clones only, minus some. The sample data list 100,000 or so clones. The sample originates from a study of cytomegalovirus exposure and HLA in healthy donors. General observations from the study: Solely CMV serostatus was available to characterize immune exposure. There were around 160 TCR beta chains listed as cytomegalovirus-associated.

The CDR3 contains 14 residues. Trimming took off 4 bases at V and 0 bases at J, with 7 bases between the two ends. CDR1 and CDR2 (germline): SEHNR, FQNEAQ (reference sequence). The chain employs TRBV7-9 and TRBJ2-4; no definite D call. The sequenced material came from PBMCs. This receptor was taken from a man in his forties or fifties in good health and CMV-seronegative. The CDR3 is CASSSPGAKNIQYF. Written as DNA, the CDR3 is TGTGCCAGCAGCTCCCCGGGAGCCAAAAACATTCAGTACTTC.